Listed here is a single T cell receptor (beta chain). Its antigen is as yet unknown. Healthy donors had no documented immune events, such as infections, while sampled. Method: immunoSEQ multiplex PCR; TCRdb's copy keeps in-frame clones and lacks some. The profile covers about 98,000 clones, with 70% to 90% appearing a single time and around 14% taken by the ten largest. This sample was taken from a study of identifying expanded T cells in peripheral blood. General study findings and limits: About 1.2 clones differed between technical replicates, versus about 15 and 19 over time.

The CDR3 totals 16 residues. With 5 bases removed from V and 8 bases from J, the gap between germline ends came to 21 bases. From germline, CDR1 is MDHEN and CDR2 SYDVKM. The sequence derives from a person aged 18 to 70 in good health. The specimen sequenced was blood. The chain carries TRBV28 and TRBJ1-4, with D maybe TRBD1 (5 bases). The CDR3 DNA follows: TGTGCCAGCAGTGTACCGGGACCTCAAAACCGGGAAAAACTGTTTTTT. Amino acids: CASSVPGPQNREKLFF.